The 5 T cell receptor beta chains in this list originate from one sample, sequenced in a study of blood T cells in healthy people across ages. It was with a sample-barcoded 5' primer and a J-beta primer mix that a second PCR of about 6 to 11 cycles was run. TCRdb fed the 5' RACE reads into MiXCR, producing one record per CDR3 protein. In the table there are 700,000 to 800,000 distinct CDR3 sequences, roughly 41% of which are singletons. Sequencing was carried out using blood. These receptors came from a woman in her sixties or seventies in good health.

This clonotype has a single count. Being one base from a much bigger clone, this may be a read error. This sequence joins TRBV29-1 and TRBJ2-1, with 7 positions matching TRBD2. The CDR3 runs to 12 residues. CDR1 and CDR2 from the germline V gene are SQVTM and ANQGSEA. CDR3 DNA: TGCAGCGCTTGGGCGGGACTAAATGTGCAGTTCTTC. Translating it yields CSAWAGLNVQFF.

The gene calls are TRBV7-2 and TRBJ1-1; weak D call: TRBD1 (6 bases). This CDR3 is 15 amino acids long. The V and J ends lost 1 base and 3 bases respectively, with 12 bases between them. Looked up from germline, CDR1 is SGHTA and CDR2 is FQGNSA. CDR3 loop: CASSLGIGGHTEAFF. The CDR3 region has the DNA TGTGCCAGCAGCTTAGGGATAGGGGGGCACACTGAAGCTTTCTTT.

This clonotype was picked up a small number of times. The chain uses TRBV5-1 and TRBJ2-5; D possibly matches TRBD1 or TRBD2 (5 bases each). Germline values: CDR1 SGHRS, CDR2 YFSETQ. The CDR3 contains 14 residues. Trimming pared 2 bases from V and 5 bases from J, leaving 13 bases between. This CDR3 reads CASSFGGTGETQYF. CDR3 nucleotide sequence: TGCGCCAGCAGCTTTGGGGGAACTGGCGAGACCCAGTACTTC.

There are many counts of this clonotype. The chain couples TRBV4-1 to TRBJ2-7; the D is unclear. Trimming shortened V by 0 bases and J by 2 bases, and 11 bases separated the two germline ends. In germline, CDR1 is MGHRA, CDR2 YSYEKL. CDR3 length equals 15 residues. CDR3 sequence reads: CASSQDFVQTYEQYF. In DNA form, the CDR3 reads TGCGCCAGCAGCCAAGATTTCGTACAGACCTACGAGCAGTACTTC.

The table lists this clonotype with a few counts. This sequence joins TRBV18 and TRBJ2-7, with a tentative D call TRBD2 (5 bases). Trimming removed 3 bases from V and 7 bases from J, with 13 bases in between. Germline V gene data show CDR1 as KGHSH and CDR2 as LQKENI. CDR3 length: 13 residues. CDR3 bases: TGTGCCAGCTCACCCGGGGAACGCCGGGAGCAGTACTTC. Its translation is CASSPGERREQYF.